This T cell receptor beta chain was profiled in a study of post-analysis software for immune sequencing data. Looking at the study overall: Multiple sclerosis in the patients followed relapsing-remitting, secondary progressive and progressive-relapsing courses. General observations from the study: Samples made in the same batch grouped tightly together by F measure. In multiple sclerosis, normalized Chao1 diversity was significantly below that of controls. Patients showed TRBV5-6, TRBV5-1 and TRBV20-1 among a few TRBV segments more frequent than in controls.

The CDR3 has 20 amino acids. Per germline, CDR1 ENHRY and CDR2 SYGVKD. Trimming left V 0 bases short and J 0 bases short, with 21 bases between. Incorporated into the TCR beta cDNA libraries were unique molecular identifiers, which served to reduce PCR and sequencing biases. Out of roughly 0.85 to 11 million T cells, 480,000 or so cDNA molecules were generated. TCRdb re-called the PCR reads with MiXCR, one entry per CDR3 protein. The table records a few hundred thousand distinct CDR3 sequences, about 40% of them present only once. A remark on this clonotype: Its antigen is undetermined.

The TCR sequence derives from a girl aged 2 to 10 with multiple sclerosis. The sequenced material came from blood. The rearrangement links TRBV10-3 to TRBJ1-5; D is perhaps TRBD1 (6 bases). For the CDR3, the DNA is TGTGCCATCAGTGAGTCGTTAGGGACATCTCCTGGCTCTAGCAATCAGCCCCAGCATTTT. Encoded protein: CAISESLGTSPGSSNQPQHF.